This TCR beta chain was retrieved from a study of shared clonotypes between healthy human individuals. Findings and caveats of the study: Among donors, clonotype sharing was expected to be affected by sequencing depth.

Profiled with immunoSEQ multiplex PCR; TCRdb holds only in-frame clones, not every one. The table shows over a million clones, with around 74% occurring only once. Trimming stripped 0 bases from V and 7 bases from J, with 15 bases between. From germline, CDR1 is GTSNPN and CDR2 SVGIG (reference sequence). The CDR3 extends over 14 amino acids. This clone was seen a handful of times. Its target is not known. Specimen: memory CD4+ T cells sorted from blood. Indicated subset: CD45RA-negative fraction. The TCR comes from a man younger than 35 in good health. This chain connects TRBV30 to TRBJ1-1, with D possibly being TRBD1 (6 bases). The DNA for the CDR3 is TGTGCCTGGAGTGTCTGGACAGCCTACCATGAAGCTTTCTTT. It yields the protein CAWSVWTAYHEAFF.